These 9 T cell receptor beta chains were all obtained from the same sample, sequenced in a study of T cells in Graves' hyperthyroidism and ophthalmopathy (dated by TCRdb to about 2019). Libraries were made using multiplex PCR. Sequencing was performed on an Illumina HiSeq 2000. The TCR beta CDR3 regions were amplified from the RNA transcripts. The TCR CDR3 was subjected to a first round of RT-PCR using the HTBI primer set and the Qiagen OneStep RT-PCR kit. In-frame beta chains were kept once TCRdb had trimmed the public reads at Q25 with fastp and called clones with MiXCR. Records with the same CDR3 protein are collapsed into one entry carrying the most frequent genes and DNA. The sample table contains some 620,000 distinct CDR3 sequences; only one count was recorded for around 15% of them. The leading ten clones occupy over 3.5% of the sample. What was sequenced was blood. These receptor sequences come from a woman between 25 and 40 years old with Graves' hyperthyroidism.

The sample holds a few counts of this clonotype. The chain combines TRBV5-1 with TRBJ2-3, with TRBD2 matching over 8 bases. The germline V gene encodes CDR1 SGHRS and CDR2 YFSETQ. V lost 1 base and J lost 10; bases outside the gene matches: 8. The CDR3 covers 14 residues. The CDR3 here is CASSLTAGEMPQYF. CDR3 nucleotide sequence: TGCGCCAGCAGCTTGACAGCGGGAGAGATGCCGCAGTATTTT.

This chain joins TRBV20-1 and TRBJ1-6, with TRBD1 matching 8 bases. The CDR3 runs 13 residues. Trimming cost V 1 base and J 8 bases; bases outside gene matches: 1. Germline V gene data show CDR1 as DFQATT and CDR2 as SNEGSKA (reference sequence). As DNA, the CDR3 is TGCAGTGCTAGAGTGACAGGGGATTCACCCCTCCACTTT. This translates into CSARVTGDSPLHF.

V is TRBV4-1 and J is TRBJ2-1, with no clear D. Trimming took off 6 bases at V and 9 bases at J, with 18 bases between the two ends. In germline, CDR1 is MGHRA, CDR2 YSYEKL. The CDR3 is 14 residues long. In nucleotides, the CDR3 is TGCGCCAGCAGTCTAGAGGTCGAGGATGGTGAGCAGTTCTTC. Translated, it gives CASSLEVEDGEQFF.

This clonotype was picked up a small number of times. The chain combines TRBV20-1 with TRBJ1-1; D gene uncertain. This CDR3 contains 17 residues. Germline V lookup: CDR1 DFQATT, CDR2 SNEGSKA (reference sequence). The V and J ends lost 0 bases and 1 base respectively, with 18 bases between them. This CDR3 is CSARDRYNSFTNTEAFF. In DNA, the CDR3 is TGCAGTGCTAGAGATAGGTATAACAGTTTCACGAACACTGAAGCTTTCTTT.

On this clonotype itself: Given a much more abundant clone one base away, this may be a read error. J is TRBJ1-1 and V is TRBV6-1; D possibly corresponds to TRBD1 (6 bases). The CDR3 loop spans 16 amino acids. CDR1 is MNHNS, CDR2 SASEGT, per germline. V lost 4 bases and J lost 3, with 18 bases in between. In nucleotides, the CDR3 is TGTGCCAGCAGTGGGCTACATGGGGGCTACGACACTGAAGCTTTCTTT. It yields the protein CASSGLHGGYDTEAFF.

This clonotype was observed a few times. As DNA, the CDR3 is TGCAGTGCAATGACTAGGCCCACAGATACGCAGTATTTT. It translates to CSAMTRPTDTQYF. This rearrangement joins TRBV20-1 to TRBJ2-3; perhaps TRBD2 as D (6 bases). The CDR3 has 13 amino acids. Germline CDR1 is DFQATT and CDR2 is SNEGSKA (reference sequence). Trimming stripped 6 bases from V and 2 bases from J, with 12 bases between.

This clonotype turned up a few times. The V call is TRBV7-9, the J call TRBJ1-6; D gene unclear. Germline assignment: CDR1 SEHNR and CDR2 FQNEAQ (reference sequence). The germline V and J ends were trimmed by 5 bases and 9 bases, with 17 bases remaining between them. The CDR3 is 15 amino acids. The CDR3 sequence: CASSPDTHAASPLHF. The CDR3 region has the DNA TGTGCCAGCAGCCCTGACACTCATGCGGCTTCACCCCTCCACTTT.

This clonotype was seen many times. The chain joins TRBV28 to TRBJ2-7; 10 bases are a match to TRBD2. CDR1 and CDR2 (germline): MDHEN, SYDVKM. This CDR3 has 16 residues. V was pared by 5 bases and J by 4 bases, with 11 bases of the junction left unmatched. In nucleotides, the CDR3 is TGTGCCAGCAGTCCTCATAGCGGGAGGAACCGGTACGAGCAGTACTTC. It specifies CASSPHSGRNRYEQYF. Together with reference TRBV28 and TRBJ2-7, the CDR3 gives the full variable domain: DVKVTQSSRYLVKRTGEKVFLECVQDMDHENMFWYRQDPGLGLRLIYFSYDVKMKEKGDIPEGYSVSREKKERFSLILESASTNQTSMYLCASSPHSGRNRYEQYFGPGTRLTVT.

Remarks on this clonotype: At one boundary the junction diverges from the germline segment, which might be a read error. The rearrangement links TRBV20-1 to TRBJ2-3; 11 bases agree with TRBD2. Germline values: CDR1 DFQATT, CDR2 SNEGSKA (reference sequence). The CDR3 is 16 amino acids. The CDR3 nucleotides are TGCAGTGCGAGAGGGACTAGCGGCCCTCGCACAGATACGCAGTATTTT. Translation gives CSARGTSGPRTDTQYF.